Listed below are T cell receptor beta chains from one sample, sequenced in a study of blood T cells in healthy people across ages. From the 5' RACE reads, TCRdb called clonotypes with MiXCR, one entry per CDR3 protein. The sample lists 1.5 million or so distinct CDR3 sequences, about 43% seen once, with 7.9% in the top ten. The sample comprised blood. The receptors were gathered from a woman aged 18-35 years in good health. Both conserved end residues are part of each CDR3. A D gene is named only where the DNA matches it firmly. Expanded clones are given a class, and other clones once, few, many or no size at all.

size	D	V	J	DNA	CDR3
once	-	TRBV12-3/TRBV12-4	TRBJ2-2	TGTGCCAGCAGTAGGGGGGTCGACGGGGAGCTGTTTTTT	CASSRGVDGELFF
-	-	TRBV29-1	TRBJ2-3	TGCAGCGTGGCGCCCACAGATACGCAGTATTTT	CSVAPTDTQYF
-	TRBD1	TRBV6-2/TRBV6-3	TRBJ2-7	TGTGCCAGCAGCCGCAGACAGGGAAATATTGAGTACGAGCAGTACTTC	CASSRRQGNIEYEQYF
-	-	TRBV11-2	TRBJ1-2	TGTGCGAGCAGCTTAGAGGGGACACGATGGGGTGGCTACACCTTC	CASSLEGTRWGGYTF
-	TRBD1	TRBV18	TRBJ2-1	TGTGCCAGCTCATGTGGACAGGCTGGGGAGCAGTTCTTC	CASSCGQAGEQFF
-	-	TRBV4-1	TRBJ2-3	TGCGCCAGCAGCCAAGGGTTCGAGGGCCTCCAACCTAGCACAGATACGCAGTATTTT	CASSQGFEGLQPSTDTQYF
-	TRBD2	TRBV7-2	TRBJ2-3	TGTGCCAGCAGCCCCTGGACTAGCAGTACAGATACGCAGTATTTT	CASSPWTSSTDTQYF
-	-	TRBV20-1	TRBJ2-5	TGCAGTAACTCCGGGTCACACGGGGAGACCCAGTACTTC	CSNSGSHGETQYF
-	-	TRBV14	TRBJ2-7	TGTGCCAGCAGCCAAAGGCGAAGCTCCTACGAGCAGTACTTC	CASSQRRSSYEQYF
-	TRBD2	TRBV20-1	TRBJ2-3	TGCAGTGCTAGTTCGGGGCGGGAGATAGATACGCAGTATTTT	CSASSGREIDTQYF
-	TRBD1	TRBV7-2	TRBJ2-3	TGTGCCAGCTCTGCCTGGGGGGACAGGGTCACAGATACGCAGTATTTT	CASSAWGDRVTDTQYF
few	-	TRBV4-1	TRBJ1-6	TGCGCCAGCAGCCAAGGTTCCACAGGGAACTCCTATAATTCACCCCTCCACTTT	CASSQGSTGNSYNSPLHF
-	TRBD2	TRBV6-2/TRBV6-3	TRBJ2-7	TGTGCCAGCAGTCTAGCGGGAGCTGCTGGCGAGCAGTACTTC	CASSLAGAAGEQYF
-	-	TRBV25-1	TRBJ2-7	TGTGCCAGCAGTGAATACACAGGGAGCGAGCAGTACTTC	CASSEYTGSEQYF
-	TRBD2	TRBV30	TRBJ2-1	TGTGCCTGGAGTCCATTTAGCGGGAGGGCGACCTACAATGAGCAGTTCTTC	CAWSPFSGRATYNEQFF
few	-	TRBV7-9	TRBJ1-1	TGTGCCAGTAAAATTCAGGAGGGGCCCGGCGAAGCTTTCTTT	CASKIQEGPGEAFF
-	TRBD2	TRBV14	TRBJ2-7	TGTGCCAGCAGGAGACTAGCGGGAGGCCAGAACGAGCAGTACTTC	CASRRLAGGQNEQYF
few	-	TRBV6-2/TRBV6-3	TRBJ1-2	TGTGCCAGCAGTTACTCAGGGAACCCTTGGGGCTACACCTTC	CASSYSGNPWGYTF
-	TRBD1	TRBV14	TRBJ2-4	TGTGCCAGCAGCTCCCGGACAGGGTCTACCTTAGTGCAGTACTTC	CASSSRTGSTLVQYF
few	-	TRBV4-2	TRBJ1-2	TGTGCCAGCAGCCCGAGGGAGTCGCCGGACTATGGCTACACCTTC	CASSPRESPDYGYTF
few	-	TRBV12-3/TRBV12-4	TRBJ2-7	TGTGCCAGCAGATACGGCAGTACCTACGAGCAGTACTTC	CASRYGSTYEQYF
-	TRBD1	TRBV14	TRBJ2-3	TGTGCCAGCAGCCAACCGACAGGGGGCGATAGGTATCCCACAGATACGCAGTATTTT	CASSQPTGGDRYPTDTQYF
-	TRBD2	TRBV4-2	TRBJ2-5	TGTGCCAGCAGCCCTGTAGCGGGAGTCTGGGAGACCCAGTACTTC	CASSPVAGVWETQYF
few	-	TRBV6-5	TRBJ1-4	TGTGCCAGCAGTTACGGTCAGGGCGCGGGTGAAAAACTGTTTTTT	CASSYGQGAGEKLFF
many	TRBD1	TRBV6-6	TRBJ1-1	TGTGCCAGCATCCTGACAGGGGGCACTGAAGCTTTCTTT	CASILTGGTEAFF
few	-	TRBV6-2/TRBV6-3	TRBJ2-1	TGTGCCAGCAGTTACCTGGCCGGGTTAGGGTTCTTC	CASSYLAGLGFF
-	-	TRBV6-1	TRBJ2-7	TGTGCCAGCAGTGAAAGACCGACCAGCTCCTACGAGCAGTACTTC	CASSERPTSSYEQYF
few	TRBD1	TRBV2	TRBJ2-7	TGTGCCAGCAGTGAACGACAGGGGAAGATCTACGAGCAGTACTTC	CASSERQGKIYEQYF
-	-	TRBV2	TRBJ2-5	TGTGCCAGCAGTTGGCCGGGACTGAATCAAGAGACCCAGTACTTC	CASSWPGLNQETQYF
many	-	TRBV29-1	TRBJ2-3	TGCAGTGTTAGACAGGGCACAGATACGCAGTATTTT	CSVRQGTDTQYF
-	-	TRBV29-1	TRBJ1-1	TGCAGCGTTACCGCAGGGAACACTGAAGCTTTCTTT	CSVTAGNTEAFF
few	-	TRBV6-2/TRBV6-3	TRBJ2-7	TGTGCCAGCAGGGGGGGAATAAACGAGCAGTACTTC	CASRGGINEQYF
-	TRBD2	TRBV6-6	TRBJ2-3	TGTGCCAGCAAGCGGGAGGGCAGCACAGATACGCAGTATTTT	CASKREGSTDTQYF
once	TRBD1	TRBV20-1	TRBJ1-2	TGCAGTGCCTGGGGACAGGGAGGGAACAACTATGGCTACACCTTC	CSAWGQGGNNYGYTF
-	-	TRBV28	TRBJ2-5	TGTGCCAGCAGTTTAGGGGGCCGGGGGACTGAGGAGACCCAGTACTTC	CASSLGGRGTEETQYF
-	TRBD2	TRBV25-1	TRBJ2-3	TGTGCCAGCAGTGAATCGGGGACTAGTCTCACAGATACGCAGTATTTT	CASSESGTSLTDTQYF
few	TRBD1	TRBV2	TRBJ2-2	TGTGCCAGCAGTCGGACCGGGACAGCGAACACCGGGGAGCTGTTTTTT	CASSRTGTANTGELFF
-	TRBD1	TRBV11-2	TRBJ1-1	TGTGCCAGCAGCTTGTGGGAGGGGGCGCAAGCTTTCTTT	CASSLWEGAQAFF
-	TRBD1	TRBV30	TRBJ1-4	TGTGCCTGGGGGACAGGGGGCCGAGAAAAACTGTTTTTT	CAWGTGGREKLFF
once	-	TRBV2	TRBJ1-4	TGTGCCAGCTGTACAGGTTCCAATGAAAAACTGTTTTTT	CASCTGSNEKLFF